Shown below are 20 T cell receptor beta chains from a single sample sequenced in a study of blood T cells in healthy people across ages. Sample-barcoded 5' priming and a J-beta primer mix drove a second PCR of about 7 to 11 cycles. Via MiXCR, TCRdb re-called the 5' RACE reads, giving one row per CDR3 protein. The data hold about 780,000 distinct CDR3 sequences, with around 24% observed a single time. These sequences were also reported in another study, on T cells of mothers and their children.

The sequenced material came from blood. These receptors all come from a boy aged 5-17 years in good health.

The chain uses TRBV20-1 and TRBJ2-5; D is unclear. CDR3 length: 14 amino acids. Germline CDR1 and CDR2: DFQATT and SNEGSKA (reference sequence). Between the trimmed V and J ends, which lost 3 bases and 4 bases, there was a span of 15 bases. CDR3 region: CSASPPLPGETQYF. CDR3 nucleotides: TGCAGTGCTAGTCCTCCGTTGCCAGGAGAGACCCAGTACTTC.

The table lists this clonotype with a few counts. V and J are TRBV2 and TRBJ2-5; tentatively, D is TRBD1 or TRBD2 (6 bases each). The J call may be mistaken, given a closer DNA end match to TRBJ2-1. CDR1 and CDR2 from the germline V gene are SNHLY and FYNNEI. The CDR3 extends over 15 amino acids. CDR3 protein: CASRSEGGSYNEQFF. CDR3 sequence (DNA): TGTGCCAGCAGGTCAGAAGGGGGGTCCTACAATGAGCAGTTCTTC.

This clonotype was counted a few times. One junction end disagrees with the germline gene, perhaps due to a read error. The chain uses TRBV12-5 and TRBJ2-6, with D maybe TRBD1 (6 bases). In germline, CDR1 is LGHNT, CDR2 FRNRAP. The CDR3 is 16 amino acids. The CDR3 region has the DNA TGTGCTAGTGGAGACAGGATCAGCTCTGGGGCCAACGCCCTGACTTTC. Its protein product is CASGDRISSGANALTF.

In its sample, this clonotype was seen a few times. The chain joins TRBV6-1 to TRBJ1-2, with TRBD1 matching over 8 bases. This CDR3 contains 15 residues. Germline V gene sequence: CDR1 MNHNS, CDR2 SASEGT. V was pared by 3 bases and J by 1 base, with 4 bases of the junction left unmatched. The DNA for the CDR3 is TGTGCCAGCAGTGATCCAGGGGGCCTTAACTATGGCTACACCTTC. Translation gives CASSDPGGLNYGYTF.

J is TRBJ2-5 and V is TRBV12-3 or TRBV12-4, with 12 nucleotides matching TRBD2. The length of the CDR3 is 16 residues. J lost 5 bases, V lost 5 bases, and 9 bases had no gene match. CDR3 coding DNA: TGTGCCAGCAGTGGGAGACTAGCGGGGGCCTGGGAGACCCAGTACTTC. It specifies CASSGRLAGAWETQYF.

The gene calls are TRBV4-1 and TRBJ2-4; D call uncertain. The germline V and J ends were trimmed by 5 bases and 1 base, with 9 bases remaining between them. Germline CDR1 MGHRA, CDR2 YSYEKL. The CDR3 covers 14 residues. The CDR3 nucleotides read TGCGCCAGCAGCGATCCCGGGGCCAAAAACATTCAGTACTTC. Its protein product is CASSDPGAKNIQYF.

The sample holds a few counts of this clonotype. The chain links TRBV12-3 or TRBV12-4 to TRBJ1-2; 7 bases line up with TRBD1. With V trimmed by 6 bases and J by 2 bases, 6 bases remained unmatched. The CDR3 is 14 amino acids. The CDR3 spells CASRKGQSNYGYTF. In DNA form, the CDR3 reads TGTGCCAGCAGAAAGGGACAGTCGAACTATGGCTACACCTTC.

This clonotype was seen once. The rearrangement uses TRBV9 and TRBJ2-4, with 7 positions matching TRBD1. V shed 4 bases, J shed 4 bases, and the junction held 8 bases outside the gene matches. Germline lookup yields CDR1 SGDLS and CDR2 YYNGEE. The CDR3 runs 15 residues. The CDR3 coding sequence is TGTGCCAGCAGCCAATCCGGGACAGAGAAAAACATTCAGTACTTC. As protein: CASSQSGTEKNIQYF.

Comment on this clonotype: This may come from a read error, since a much larger clone is one base off. The chain is built from TRBV7-2 and TRBJ2-5; maybe TRBD2 (7 bases). Germline CDR1 SGHTA, CDR2 FQGNSA. The CDR3 length is 15 residues. CDR3 in amino acids: CAGSLGGGLQETQYF. In nucleotides, the CDR3 is TGTGCCGGCAGCTTAGGCGGGGGCCTACAAGAGACCCAGTACTTC.

The chain combines TRBV12-3 or TRBV12-4 with TRBJ1-4; D is unclear. Trimming stripped 4 bases from V and 5 bases from J, with 17 bases between. The CDR3 contains 16 residues. DNA of the CDR3: TGTGCCAGCAGTTCCCTCAGAGGTTTGTCGAATGAAAAACTGTTTTTT. This sequence encodes CASSSLRGLSNEKLFF.

This clonotype was detected a few times. The gene calls are TRBV9 and TRBJ2-5; 9 bases are shared with TRBD1. The J call is doubtful: the DNA matches TRBJ2-7 better. Germline V lookup: CDR1 SGDLS, CDR2 YYNGEE. The CDR3 is 14 amino acids. The CDR3 region has the DNA TGTGCCAGCAGCACTCGGGACAGGGCCTACGAGCAGTACTTC. It codes for CASSTRDRAYEQYF.

Written as DNA, the CDR3 is TGCAGTGCTGGGGGGCCGGGAGGAGGGGAGACCCAGTACTTC. Encoded protein: CSAGGPGGGETQYF. This chain links TRBV20-1 with TRBJ2-5; TRBD2 is a possible D gene (7 bases). Trimming shortened V by 5 bases and J by 5 bases, and 18 bases separated the two germline ends. The CDR3 runs to 14 residues. The germline V gene has CDR1 DFQATT and CDR2 SNEGSKA (reference sequence).

This clonotype was detected only a few times. The chain combines TRBV27 with TRBJ2-7, with 9 positions matching TRBD2. Germline V gene data show CDR1 as MNHEY and CDR2 as SMNVEV (reference sequence). The CDR3 totals 14 residues. V dropped 6 bases and J dropped 7; count of bases not matched to a gene: 10. The DNA of the CDR3 is TGTGCCAGCAGCCCCAGCGGGGGGTCAATGGAGCAGTACTTC. Its translation is CASSPSGGSMEQYF.

This clonotype turned up a few times. This chain links TRBV7-2 with TRBJ2-3; D is unresolved. Trimming took 2 bases from V and 10 from J, leaving 16 bases between them. This CDR3 is 14 amino acids long. The germline CDR1 and CDR2 sequences are SGHTA and FQGNSA. CDR3 DNA sequence: TGTGCCAGCAGCTTAATCGCCCAGGACCCCCCGCAGTATTTT. Its protein is CASSLIAQDPPQYF.

This clonotype was counted a few times. At one end, the junction sequence differs from germline, possibly due to a read error. This chain links TRBV20-1 with TRBJ2-6, with 9 bases lining up with TRBD1. The germline CDR1 and CDR2 sequences are DFQATT and SNEGSKA (reference sequence). This CDR3 contains 17 residues. CDR3 sequence (DNA): TGCAGTGCTAGAAGACAGGGGGTACCCTCTGGGGCCAACGCCCTGACTTTC. This sequence encodes CSARRQGVPSGANALTF.

This clonotype has only a few counts. V gene TRBV9 combines with J gene TRBJ1-4; the match to TRBD1 covers 10 bases. Germline loops: CDR1 SGDLS, CDR2 YYNGEE. After removal of 0 bases from V and 4 bases from J, the junction contained 6 bases not matched to a gene. This CDR3 contains 17 residues. This CDR3 reads CASSVGDRGVGNEKLFF. CDR3 sequence (DNA): TGTGCCAGCAGCGTAGGGGACAGGGGAGTTGGTAATGAAAAACTGTTTTTT. Full variable domain (outside the CDR3, taken from reference TRBV9 and TRBJ1-4): DSGVTQTPKHLITATGQRVTLRCSPRSGDLSVYWYQQSLDQGLQFLIQYYNGEERAKGNILERFSAQQFPDLHSELNLSSLELGDSALYFCASSVGDRGVGNEKLFFGSGTQLSVL.

This clonotype was seen a handful of times. V is TRBV5-1 and J is TRBJ2-5; 9 nucleotides agree with TRBD1. TRBJ2-1 matches the DNA end more closely, so the J call is doubtful. Germline CDR1 reads SGHRS; CDR2 reads YFSETQ. This CDR3 has 14 residues. The CDR3 coding sequence is TGCGCCAGCAGCCCGGGACAGGGCCCCGATGAGCAGTTCTTC. The encoded protein is CASSPGQGPDEQFF.

The chain uses TRBV12-3 or TRBV12-4 and TRBJ2-5, with TRBD1 as a possible D gene (6 bases). The V and J ends lost 2 bases and 3 bases respectively, with 10 bases between them. The CDR3 consists of 14 residues. The CDR3, as DNA: TGTGCCAGCAGTTTACGACAGGATAAAGAGACCCAGTACTTC. It encodes CASSLRQDKETQYF.

The V call is TRBV4-1, the J call TRBJ2-5; 9 positions agree with TRBD2. Germline values: CDR1 MGHRA, CDR2 YSYEKL. The trim removed 1 base at V and 6 bases at J, leaving 9 bases unmatched. The CDR3 is 16 residues long. CDR3 in DNA: TGCGCCAGCAGCCAAGGTGGTAGCGGGAGAGGGAAGACCCAGTACTTC. This gives the protein CASSQGGSGRGKTQYF.

V gene TRBV5-1 combines with J gene TRBJ2-1; D is unclear. Germline V gene lookup returns CDR1 SGHRS and CDR2 YFSETQ. Deletions cut 0 bases from V and 4 bases from J, with 14 bases between. This CDR3 spans 16 amino acids. Here the CDR3 reads CASSLAIGALYNEQFF. CDR3 nucleotide sequence: TGCGCCAGCAGCTTGGCCATCGGAGCCTTATACAATGAGCAGTTCTTC.